This TCR beta chain was obtained from a study of T cells in tumors after PD-1 blockade (dated by TCRdb to about 2019). Regarding the research as a whole: Prior checkpoint blockade, systemic immunosuppressant use, and recent radiotherapy or other anti-cancer therapy within 4 weeks were grounds for patient exclusion. Pembrolizumab 200 mg every 3 weeks or cemiplimab 350 mg every 2 weeks was administered to patients. Some patients also continued taking vismodegib 150 mg daily during anti-PD-1 treatment. Peripheral blood samples averaged about 110,000 TCR templates (range 24,679-257,772) and about 40,000 unique clonotypes. Paired single-cell RNA and TCR sequencing was done in the study on site-matched tumors from patients with BCC or SCC, both before and after anti-PD-1 therapy. To compare blood and tumor clonotypes, bulk TCR sequencing was performed on nine to eleven peripheral blood samples from 5 patients. Clinical response was assessed using RECIST version 1.1. The research as a whole found: The source of novel T cell clones was not identified and could include lymphoid organs or rare unexpanded clones within the tumor or its periphery. Approximately 41% of the TCR clonotypes from tumors also showed up in blood, and some novel exhausted tumor clones were present in pre-treatment blood, which suggests peripheral recruitment.

Points on this clone: Its binding antigen is unknown. Base qualities are not provided; no much larger clone lies one nucleotide away.

The CDR1 and CDR2 encoded by the germline V gene (reference sequence) are LNHNV and YYDKDF. Counted from cysteine to phenylalanine, this CDR3 has 16 amino acids. Just CDR3 DNA is preserved here, 48 bases in frame from base 1. Clipping removes 5 bases from V and 0 bases from J, with 9 as the unmatched junction base count. The immunoSEQ platform was used for deep TCRbeta sequencing. The original pipeline was this. Only productive rearrangements were exported from the immunoSEQ Analyzer for further analysis. Bulk TCRbeta clonotypes were assigned T cell phenotypes by matching to single-cell RNA+TCR-seq clones sharing the same TCRbeta sequence. Clone enrichment in tumor was calculated as tumor frequency divided by PBMC frequency from bulk TCR sequencing. TCRs were grouped by GLIPH into specificity groups, defined as clusters of distinct TCRs likely recognizing common antigens via shared CDR3 motifs. The source is immuneACCESS, and TCRdb retained only in-frame sequences with V and J called. Part of the clones is not carried over; for the studies checked, unresolved V genes explain less than half of this, and the remainder is unexplained. Clone size and the V and J calls come from that table; the DNA yielded D and trimming. The sample profile shows 60,000 or so clones; roughly 78% of them were found once. The top ten clones comprise 10% to 15% of the sample.

This specimen's time point label, per the study, means: before anti-PD-1 therapy. Genomic DNA extracted from tumor biopsies or peripheral blood was used for bulk TCRbeta sequencing, with input ranging from roughly 616 ng to 6,004 ng. Every patient had histologically proven advanced or metastatic basal or squamous cell carcinoma and was a poor candidate for surgical resection. Of the approximately twelve patients making up the basal cell carcinoma cohort, several underwent bulk tumor TCR sequencing. The TCR comes from a human donor with basal cell carcinoma. The receptor chain draws on TRBV15 and TRBJ1-2, with 7 bases matching TRBD1. This sample comprised PBMCs, obtained before anti-PD-1 treatment. The CDR3 region: CATSRLTGRANYGYTF. Read as DNA, the sequence is TGTGCCACCAGCCGACTGACAGGGCGAGCTAACTATGGCTACACCTTC.